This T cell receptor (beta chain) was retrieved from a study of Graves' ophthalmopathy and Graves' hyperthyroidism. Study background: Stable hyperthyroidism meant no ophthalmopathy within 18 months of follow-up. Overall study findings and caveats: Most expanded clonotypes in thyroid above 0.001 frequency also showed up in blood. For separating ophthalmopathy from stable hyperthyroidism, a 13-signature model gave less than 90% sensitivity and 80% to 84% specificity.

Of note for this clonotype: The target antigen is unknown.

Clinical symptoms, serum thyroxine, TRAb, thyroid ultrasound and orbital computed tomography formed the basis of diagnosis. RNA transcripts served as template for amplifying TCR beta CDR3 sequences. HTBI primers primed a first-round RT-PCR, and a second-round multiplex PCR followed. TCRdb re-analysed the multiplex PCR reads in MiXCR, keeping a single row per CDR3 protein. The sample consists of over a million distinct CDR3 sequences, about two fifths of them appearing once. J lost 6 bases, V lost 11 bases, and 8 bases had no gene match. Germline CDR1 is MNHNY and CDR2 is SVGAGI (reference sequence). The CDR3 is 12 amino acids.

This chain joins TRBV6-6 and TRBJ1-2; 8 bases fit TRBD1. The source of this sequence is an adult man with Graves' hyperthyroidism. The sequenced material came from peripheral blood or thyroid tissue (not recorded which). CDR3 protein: CAPGQAENGYTF. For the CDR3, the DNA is TGTGCCCCGGGACAGGCAGAAAATGGCTACACCTTC.